This TCR beta chain comes out of a study of blood T cell repertoires in COVID-19 (dated by TCRdb to the early 2020s). Broadly, across the study: Collaborator samples came from the United States, Italy and Spain and covered acute and convalescent phases of COVID-19. The material from the prospective study consisted of cDNA or gDNA derived from T cells, B-cell-depleted T cells, or PBMCs. Subjects who had been exposed to COVID-19, were actively infected with it, or had recovered from it provided the deeply sampled blood TCRbeta repertoires that made up the dataset. A freely available public database, intended as a resource for researchers studying the immune response to SARS-CoV-2, is where the repertoires were released. Samples came from the ongoing ImmuneRACE study (first 160 participants) plus 1,254 subjects from 6 global collaborators. The sample metadata nearly always contained a de-identified subject ID, COVID-19 status, age in years and sex. Where HLA class I and class II types were available, the types were taken from metadata supplied by the sample provider, not from assay-based typing.

The immunoSEQ Assay, a bias-controlled multiplex PCR, was used to amplify TCRbeta CDR3 regions from genomic DNA. Concerning the study's data processing: The number of nucleated cells in each sample was estimated by amplification of reference gene primers within the assay. To quantify the absolute abundance of each unique TCRbeta CDR3 rearrangement, sequence reads were collapsed and filtered. For each sample, productive Simpson clonality was calculated as the square root of Simpson's diversity index over productive rearrangements. TCRdb carries this immuneACCESS record with in-frame sequences only. Its versions omit some clonotypes, under half of them owing to an unresolved V gene in the studies checked, with the rest unexplained. V and J calls and clone size are as listed in that table; D and trimming were resolved from the DNA. The sample includes around 180,000 clones, with 79% observed a single time. Around 16% of the sample is in the top ten clones.

The paper as a whole reports these results and caveats: How much clinical and demographic metadata was included differed by source and by participant, and the metadata was provided uncurated.

The germline V and J ends show losses of 3 bases and 8 bases respectively, and no gene match explains 7 bases of the junction. CDR3 length: 15 amino acids, cysteine to phenylalanine. The CDR3 DNA has 45 bases and is translated from base 1. CDR1 and CDR2 are drawn from the germline V gene (reference sequence): MNHEY, SMNVEV. Each collaborating institution followed its own protocols to collect whole blood in K2EDTA tubes. For TCRbeta analysis, collaborators shipped samples in one of three forms: frozen whole blood, isolated PBMCs, or DNA extracted from either of those sample types. A word on this clone: Its antigen remains unidentified. Base qualities are missing; no much larger clone stands one base away.

The clonotype was recovered from a man aged 55 to 70 with active or convalescent COVID-19. The source material was peripheral blood. This sequence uses TRBV27 and TRBJ2-1; a stretch of 10 junction bases matches TRBD2. The CDR3 is CASSFGLAEGDEQFF. In nucleotide form, the sequence is TGTGCCAGCAGTTTCGGACTAGCGGAGGGCGATGAGCAGTTCTTC.